This is a list of T cell receptor beta chains from one sample in a study of identical twins. TCRdb ran MiXCR on the 5' RACE reads and lists one entry per CDR3 protein. The sample comprises 450,000 or so distinct CDR3 sequences, approximately 15% of which are singletons, and over 0.5% rests with the top ten. These data also featured in a second study, about yellow fever vaccine responses in identical twins.

The specimen sequenced was CD4+ T cells sorted from blood. The receptors were sampled from a woman aged 18-35 years in good health. CDR3s include the opening cysteine and the closing phenylalanine or tryptophan.

V: TRBV12-3/TRBV12-4; CDR3: CASSRAISGANVLTF
V: TRBV6-1; CDR3: CASKLWGGLNQPQHF
V: TRBV6-1; CDR3: CASSARGFEQYF
V: TRBV20-1; CDR3: CSAPKAGLAALAKNIQYF
V: TRBV12-3/TRBV12-4; CDR3: CASSFSTGFDQPQHF
V: TRBV5-1; CDR3: CASSRKERGGQNTGELFF
V: TRBV6-5; CDR3: CASSSLLAGGETQYF
V: TRBV28; CDR3: CASSSRADLSPLHF
V: TRBV18; CDR3: CASSPGSTAKETQYF
V: TRBV4-3; CDR3: CASSQGTGTFSYEQYF
V: TRBV7-2; CDR3: CASSSKLGYTF
V: TRBV4-3; CDR3: CASSQDEGQGKNEQFF
V: TRBV28; CDR3: CASSTEWTSASVSYEQYF
V: TRBV5-4; CDR3: CASSLSHPATDTQYF
V: TRBV6-2/TRBV6-3; CDR3: CASSHSKIAGDNEQFF
V: TRBV5-4; CDR3: CASSFKSTRGDTQYF
V: TRBV6-2/TRBV6-3; CDR3: CASSYAGISTEAFF
V: TRBV29-1; CDR3: CSVETPYNEQFF
V: TRBV11-2; CDR3: CASSLSALAGGKGSSYNEQFF
V: TRBV21-1; CDR3: CASSKVERFNQPQHF
V: TRBV25-1; CDR3: CASSERPPDPGLQPNLYQETQYF
V: TRBV10-3; CDR3: CAISASSYEQYF